This is a list of T cell receptor beta chains from one sample in a study of T cells after yellow fever vaccination. TCRdb recomputed calls from the 5' RACE reads with MiXCR, one row per CDR3 protein. The sample has 500,000 to 650,000 distinct CDR3 sequences, more than 9% seen once. The sample was PBMCs, taken on the day of the yellow fever booster vaccination. These receptors originate from a man aged 25 to 40 who received the YFV17D yellow fever vaccine. The CDR3 runs from the conserved cysteine through the conserved F or W. D genes are given only for firm matches. The listing skips clone size in some rows; elsewhere it reads once, few, many or a size class.

clone size | J gene | V gene | D gene | CDR3 DNA | CDR3 protein
NA | TRBJ1-4 | TRBV20-1 | NA | TGCAGTGCTAGACTCTCCGGGTCTATGCAACTGTTTTTT | CSARLSGSMQLFF
NA | TRBJ2-1 | TRBV14 | NA | TGTGCCAGCAGCCCCGGATTATACAGTGAGCAGTTCTTC | CASSPGLYSEQFF
NA | TRBJ2-3 | TRBV20-1 | NA | TGCAGTGCTAGTTATAGCGGTAGCACAGATACGCAGTATTTT | CSASYSGSTDTQYF
few | TRBJ2-3 | TRBV5-1 | NA | TGCGCCAGCAGCCAAGACTCCTTGGGGGCAGATACGCAGTATTTT | CASSQDSLGADTQYF
NA | TRBJ2-7 | TRBV11-2 | NA | TGTGCCAGCAGCTTAGATATTATAGGTAGGGAGCAGTACTTC | CASSLDIIGREQYF
few | TRBJ1-6 | TRBV6-5 | NA | TGTGCCAGCAGTATCCGGGACCATTCACCCCTCCACTTT | CASSIRDHSPLHF
few | TRBJ2-7 | TRBV7-2 | NA | TGTGCCAGCAGCTCGTGGGGGGACACATACTACGAGCAGTACTTC | CASSSWGDTYYEQYF
once | TRBJ2-7 | TRBV6-1 | NA | TGTGCCAGCAGTCTCAACCGACTGAGAGAGCAGTACTTC | CASSLNRLREQYF
NA | TRBJ1-2 | TRBV5-1 | TRBD1 | TGCGCCAGCAGCTCGATGACAGGGGCTGGCTACACCTTC | CASSSMTGAGYTF
NA | TRBJ1-1 | TRBV25-1 | NA | TGTGCCAGCAGTGAATTTGGGCAGAGGAACACTGAAGCTTTCTTT | CASSEFGQRNTEAFF
few | TRBJ2-7 | TRBV15 | NA | TGTGCCACCAGCAGAGATGGGATTCTTTACGAGCAGTACTTC | CATSRDGILYEQYF
NA | TRBJ2-1 | TRBV6-2/TRBV6-3 | NA | TGTGCCAGCAGACGCTCCGTAGGACTCGAATCAGGGAATCTATCCTACAATGAGCAGTTCTTC | CASRRSVGLESGNLSYNEQFF
NA | TRBJ2-1 | TRBV25-1 | TRBD2 | TGTGCCAGCAGTGAAACATGGGGCGGGAGAAGCTCCTACAATGAGCAGTTCTTC | CASSETWGGRSSYNEQFF
NA | TRBJ1-2 | TRBV11-1 | NA | TGTGCCAGCAGCTTGAGCCGGGACTTCTCTCTGTATGCCTATGGCTACACCTTC | CASSLSRDFSLYAYGYTF
many | TRBJ2-7 | TRBV3-1 | NA | TGTGCCAGCAGTCGCCGCGGCGAGCAGTACTTC | CASSRRGEQYF
few | TRBJ2-1 | TRBV18 | NA | TGTGCCAGCTCACCCGAGGACGCTAGCCTGGGGTACAATGAGCAGTTCTTC | CASSPEDASLGYNEQFF
few | TRBJ2-4 | TRBV2 | TRBD2 | TGTGCCAGCAGGGCCCGTGATAGCGGGACCACGCCCATTCAGTACTTC | CASRARDSGTTPIQYF
NA | TRBJ1-1 | TRBV28 | TRBD1 | TGTGCCAGCTCCCCGAGGACAGGGGGCCGGATAGCTGAAGCTTTCTTT | CASSPRTGGRIAEAFF
few | TRBJ2-7 | TRBV15 | NA | TGTGCCACCAGCCAGGACACCTACGAGCAGTACTTC | CATSQDTYEQYF
once | TRBJ2-5 | TRBV27 | NA | TGTGCCAGCAGTTCCGCGGACTGGGCTGCAGTAGGTAGGACCCAGTACTTC | CASSSADWAAVGRTQYF
few | TRBJ2-1 | TRBV24-1 | NA | TGTGCCACCCCCACTGAGCAGTTCTTC | CATPTEQFF
few | TRBJ2-1 | TRBV5-4 | TRBD2 | TGTGCCAGCAGTCCAGCTAGCGGGGCGACCGATGAGCAGTTCTTC | CASSPASGATDEQFF
NA | TRBJ2-1 | TRBV12-5 | TRBD1 | TGTGCTAGTGGTTTGGTAGAGGACAGGGGATACAATGAGCAGTTCTTC | CASGLVEDRGYNEQFF
few | TRBJ2-3 | TRBV7-2 | NA | TGTGCCAGCAGCCGGAAAAGCACAGATACGCAGTATTTT | CASSRKSTDTQYF
NA | TRBJ2-7 | TRBV7-2 | NA | TGTGCCAGCAGCCCAGAGGTCTTGGGATATACCTACGAGCAGTACTTC | CASSPEVLGYTYEQYF
few | TRBJ2-4 | TRBV20-1 | NA | TGCAGTGCCTCGGGGCGGAACATTCAGTACTTC | CSASGRNIQYF
few | TRBJ1-2 | TRBV5-1 | NA | TGCGCCAGCAGCCCTCAGGGGAGGATAGGCACCTTC | CASSPQGRIGTF
few | TRBJ2-3 | TRBV18 | NA | TGTGCCAGCTCACCCCCAGGACAGACTCGGGCAGATACGCAGTATTTT | CASSPPGQTRADTQYF
NA | TRBJ2-7 | TRBV3-1 | TRBD2 | TGTGCCTGCAGCCGAGCCGGACTAGCGGGGGACTCCTACGAGCAGTACTTC | CACSRAGLAGDSYEQYF
few | TRBJ1-5 | TRBV27 | NA | TGTGCCAGCAGTTTAGTCTCGGGGGCCCGGGAGGAGCCCCAGCATTTT | CASSLVSGAREEPQHF
few | TRBJ1-5 | TRBV21-1 | NA | TGTGCCAGCAGCGTCGGACAGGGAGGTACTTCGGGTCAGCCCCAGCATTTT | CASSVGQGGTSGQPQHF